This T cell receptor beta chain was retrieved from a study of blood T cell repertoires in COVID-19. The protocol was immunoSEQ multiplex PCR, while the TCRdb copy is restricted to in-frame clones and leaves out a portion. The table shows about 56,000 clones, with about 89% occurring only once. CDR3 length: 15 residues. CDR1 MNHEY and CDR2 SMNVEV come from the germline V gene (reference sequence). V trimming: 4 bases; J trimming: 0 bases; junction bases outside the gene matches: 2. Sequenced: peripheral blood. The rearrangement joins TRBV27 to TRBJ2-1; 8 nucleotides agree with TRBD2. The sequence came from a human donor in a cohort sampled during active COVID-19. CDR3 bases: TGTGCCAGCAGTTGGACTAGCCTCTCCTACAATGAGCAGTTCTTC. This codes for CASSWTSLSYNEQFF.